This T cell receptor (beta chain) was recorded in a study of T cells in Graves' hyperthyroidism and ophthalmopathy (dated by TCRdb to between 2019 and 2020). About the full investigation: TCR V-J signatures able to tell the groups apart were searched for in a discovery cohort of about a hundred patients, of whom about 40 had Graves' ophthalmopathy and 55 to 65 had stable Graves' hyperthyroidism. An independent validation cohort of about 20 hyperthyroidism patients and more than 15 patients who later progressed to ophthalmopathy tested prospective prediction of ophthalmopathy. For training and testing, the 95 to 100 patients in the discovery cohort were randomly divided in a 7:3 ratio. The study also compared thyroid tissue and blood T-cell repertoires from several Graves' hyperthyroidism patients. After blood sampling, hyperthyroidism patients were treated with methimazole at a starting dose of 30 mg daily, and ophthalmopathy patients were treated with high-dose intravenous methylprednisolone. TCR Vbeta CDR3 sequencing of 120 to 150 peripheral blood samples (approximately 44 ophthalmopathy, some 75 hyperthyroidism and roughly 17 progressor patients) is reported in the paper.

The study excluded patients with uncontrolled infections, other autoimmune diseases, pregnancy or lactation. Diagnoses were based on clinical symptoms, serum thyroxine and TRAb, thyroid ultrasound and orbital computed tomography. Total RNA was extracted with Trizol reagent, and quality was checked on an Agilent 2100 Bioanalyzer. The germline V gene sets CDR1 to SGHTA and CDR2 to FQGNSA. Reading from cysteine to phenylalanine, the CDR3 counts 15 amino acids. Only CDR3 DNA remains: 45 bases, in frame from the first base. V loses 6 bases at its end and J loses 4 bases; junction bases beyond the gene matches: 6. The TCR beta CDR3 regions were amplified from the RNA transcripts. The TCR CDR3 was subjected to a first round of RT-PCR using the HTBI primer set and the Qiagen OneStep RT-PCR kit. Libraries were constructed in a second round of multiplex PCR, after which size selection and purification were performed. Paired-end sequencing of the libraries was performed with 100 bp reads on an Illumina HiSeq2000. The authors processed their data as follows. SOAPnuke was used to process the raw data, throwing out any read that contained adapters or uncalled bases, had a mean Phred below 15, or lacked an exact constant-primer or identifier match. COPE v1.2.5 was used to merge the high-quality paired reads, and each unique nucleotide sequence was defined as a clonotype. MiTCR v1.1 was used to align the clonotypes against IMGT TRBV, TRBD and TRBJ reference segments. The analysis included only V-J combinations with a frequency above 0.0001, which together covered about 99% of the repertoires. A TCS score was defined as the ratio of F50 (clonal expansion) to E x V (chaos), with BLOSUM62-based TCRdist applied between CDR3 peptides within each V-J. Welch's t-statistics and random forest reduced roughly 540 V-J features to 10 to 15, which were used in a naive Bayes classifier (R e1071). The Morisita-Horn index was used to measure how similar the thyroid and blood repertoires were. The public reads were reanalyzed by TCRdb: fastp trimming at Q25, MiXCR alignment, in-frame beta chains only. Each CDR3 protein gets just one entry, which takes the most common genes and DNA from the rows behind it. The V and J calls shown here were made by TCRdb, not taken from the authors' results. Counted in this sample were a few hundred thousand distinct CDR3 sequences; more than 45% of them appeared once. Clones ranked in the top ten supply roughly 19% of the sample.

The full study reports these points: In validation, progression to ophthalmopathy was predicted by the model with nearly 71% sensitivity and roughly 72% specificity, a median of around 6.5 months before onset. Sample size was not statistically predetermined, and blinding of investigators to group allocation was not performed. In cross-validation, a model built on a 13 V-J signature told ophthalmopathy apart from stable hyperthyroidism with roughly 87% sensitivity and about 81% specificity, and in testing the same model reached 80%/75%. Most expanded thyroid clonotypes (frequency above 0.001) were also found in blood, which suggests that blood repertoires may mirror thyroid immune responses.

With respect to this clonotype: There is no known antigen for this receptor. Within one base of it there is no much larger clone, and no base qualities were kept.

The receptor comes from an adult woman with Graves' disease, either hyperthyroidism or ophthalmopathy (not recorded which). Sequencing input: peripheral blood or thyroid tissue (not recorded which). In this chain, TRBV7-2 is recombined with TRBJ1-5; TRBD1 lines up with 10 middle nucleotides. The nucleotide sequence reads TGTGCCAGCAGTGAAGCGGGACAGGGGAATCAGCCCCAGCATTTT. The resulting protein is CASSEAGQGNQPQHF.